One T cell receptor (beta chain) is described in this entry. What it recognizes is unknown. The data originate from a study of shared clonotypes between healthy human individuals. Across the whole study: The people who gave samples were a couple of women and a few men aged 18 to 49. General observations from the study: Larger estimated richness was generally seen in naive subsets than in memory subsets.

Adults of Caucasian background living in Nashville, Tennessee made up all donors. Per germline, CDR1 SGHRS and CDR2 YFSETQ. The CDR3 extends over 14 amino acids. The junction had 9 bases not matched to a gene; V was cut back by 3 bases and J by 8 bases. Every subset's genomic DNA went evenly onto several immunoSEQ plates. Libraries were prepared by immunoSEQ multiplex PCR; TCRdb keeps only in-frame clonotypes and omits some of them. The sample has 2.5 million or so clones; 85% to 95% are singletons. The rearrangement joins TRBV5-1 to TRBJ1-2, with 8 bases matching TRBD1. The receptor's source is a man aged 18-30 years in good health. Sequencing was performed on naive CD4+ T cells sorted from blood. Subset specified: CD45RA+ positively selected. CDR3 sequence (DNA): TGCGCCAGCAGCTCTGGACAGGGAGACCTAGGCTACACCTTC. It encodes CASSSGQGDLGYTF.